The subject of this entry is one TCR beta chain. Its antigen specificity is not known. No base qualities exist here, and no much larger clone lies one base off it. CDR3 length: 14 amino acids, cysteine to phenylalanine. Just the 42-base CDR3 DNA is kept, in frame starting at base 1. In the germline V gene, CDR1 corresponds to SGHVS and CDR2 to FQNEAQ. Trimming costs V 4 bases and J 4 bases, and their ends lie 14 bases apart. These data come from a study of Graves' ophthalmopathy and Graves' hyperthyroidism (dated by TCRdb to 2016 to 2018). For context, the study as a whole: Peripheral blood was collected at initial diagnosis, before any treatment. To explore V-J signatures that distinguish ophthalmopathy from hyperthyroidism, a discovery set of 100 patients was enrolled, made up of 40 to 45 with ophthalmopathy and 57 with stable hyperthyroidism. The independent validation cohort included 18 to 20 hyperthyroidism patients plus 17 patients who later progressed from hyperthyroidism to ophthalmopathy. The 95 to 100 discovery patients were divided at random into training and test sets in a 7:3 ratio. In total, 135 blood samples were TCR-sequenced: around 42 ophthalmopathy, roughly 80 hyperthyroidism and roughly 17 hyperthyroidism-to-ophthalmopathy patients. After sampling, hyperthyroidism patients received methimazole starting at 30 mg daily, and ophthalmopathy patients received high-dose intravenous methylprednisolone. In roughly six hyperthyroidism patients, T-cell repertoires of thyroid tissue and blood were compared. To tell Graves' ophthalmopathy apart from Graves' hyperthyroidism, and to predict which patients would progress to ophthalmopathy, the study relied on TCR beta repertoire signatures.

General findings and caveats noted by the study authors: Most of the expanded thyroid clonotypes with a frequency above 0.001 were also detected in blood, and it was suggested that the thyroid immune response may be reflected by blood repertoires. Ophthalmopathy was separated from stable hyperthyroidism by the 13-signature model with roughly 90% sensitivity and about 81% specificity in cross-validation and with 80%/75% in the test set. In validation, the model predicted ophthalmopathy progression with 70.59% sensitivity and roughly 72% specificity; 12 predicted patients were CT-confirmed with GO in a median of approximately six months. Sample size was not predetermined statistically, and investigators were not blinded to group allocation.

Hyperthyroidism was defined as stable when no progression to ophthalmopathy occurred within 18 months of follow-up. The hyperthyroidism patients were 18 to 65 years old and newly diagnosed, with a disease duration of less than 2 months. Patients with other autoimmune diseases, uncontrolled infections, pregnancy or lactation were excluded. Diagnosis relied on clinical symptoms, serum thyroxine, TRAb, thyroid ultrasound and orbital computed tomography. Ficoll-Paque density gradient centrifugation was used to isolate PBMCs from under 11 ml of fresh peripheral blood. Total RNA was extracted with Trizol reagent and quality-checked on an Agilent 2100 Bioanalyzer. TCR beta CDR3 regions were amplified from RNA transcripts for repertoire sequencing. A first-round RT-PCR used HTBI primers with the Qiagen OneStep RT-PCR kit, followed by a second-round multiplex PCR, size selection and purification. The libraries underwent paired-end sequencing with 100 bp reads on an Illumina HiSeq2000. The paper's data handling went like this. SOAPnuke was used to process the reads, throwing out any read that had adapters, had uncalled bases, had a mean Phred below 15, or lacked an exact constant-primer or identifier match. COPE v1.2.5 was used to merge the high-quality paired reads. Unique nucleotide sequences were defined as clonotypes and aligned to IMGT TRB V, D and J references using MiTCR v1.1. Analysis was restricted to V-J combinations with a frequency above 0.0001, which covered 98% to 99.2% of repertoires. For each V-J combination, a TCR clonal expansion and chaos score was defined as F50 clonal expansion divided by the chaos observed in the TCRdist matrix. Features were reduced by Welch's t-statistics and random forest to around 13 V-J combinations, which fed a naive Bayes classifier. The similarity between thyroid and blood repertoires was quantified using the Morisita-Horn index. TCRdb itself trimmed the public reads at Q25 with fastp, ran MiXCR and retained productive beta chains. Rows are combined by CDR3 protein, so each entry shows the most common genes and DNA. The V and J calls, along with clone size, are taken from TCRdb and not from the paper's own processing. The sample records hundreds of thousands of distinct CDR3 sequences, around 21% of which are singletons. Clones ranked in the top ten supply roughly 3% of the sample.

The chain joins TRBV7-8 to TRBJ2-7; TRBD2 is possibly the D segment (5 matching bases). Sequenced material: peripheral blood. This TCR derives from a woman under 30 with stable Graves' hyperthyroidism. Donor details come from another sample of the same person, matched by shared clones. The bases are TGTGCCAGCAGCTCAGTAGGAGGTTCGTACGAGCAGTACTTC. It translates to CASSSVGGSYEQYF.